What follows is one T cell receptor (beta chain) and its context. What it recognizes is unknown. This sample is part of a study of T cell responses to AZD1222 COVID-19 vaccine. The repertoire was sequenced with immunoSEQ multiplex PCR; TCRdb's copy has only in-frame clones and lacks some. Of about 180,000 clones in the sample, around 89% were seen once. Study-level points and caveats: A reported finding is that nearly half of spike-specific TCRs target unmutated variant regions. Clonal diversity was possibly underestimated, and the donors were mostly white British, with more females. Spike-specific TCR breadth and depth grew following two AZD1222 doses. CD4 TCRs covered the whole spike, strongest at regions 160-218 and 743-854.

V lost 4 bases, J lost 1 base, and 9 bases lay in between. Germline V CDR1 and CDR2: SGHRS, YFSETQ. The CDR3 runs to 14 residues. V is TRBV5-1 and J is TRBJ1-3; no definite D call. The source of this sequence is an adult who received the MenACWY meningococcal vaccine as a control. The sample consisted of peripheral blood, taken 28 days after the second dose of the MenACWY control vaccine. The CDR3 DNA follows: TGCGCCAGCAGCCCGCCTGAGTCTGGAAACACCATATATTTT. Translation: CASSPPESGNTIYF. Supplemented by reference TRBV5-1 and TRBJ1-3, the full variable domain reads KAGVTQTPRYLIKTRGQQVTLSCSPISGHRSVSWYQQTPGQGLQFLFEYFSETQRNKGNFPGRFSGRQFSNSRSEMNVSTLELGDSALYLCASSPPESGNTIYFGEGSWLTVV.